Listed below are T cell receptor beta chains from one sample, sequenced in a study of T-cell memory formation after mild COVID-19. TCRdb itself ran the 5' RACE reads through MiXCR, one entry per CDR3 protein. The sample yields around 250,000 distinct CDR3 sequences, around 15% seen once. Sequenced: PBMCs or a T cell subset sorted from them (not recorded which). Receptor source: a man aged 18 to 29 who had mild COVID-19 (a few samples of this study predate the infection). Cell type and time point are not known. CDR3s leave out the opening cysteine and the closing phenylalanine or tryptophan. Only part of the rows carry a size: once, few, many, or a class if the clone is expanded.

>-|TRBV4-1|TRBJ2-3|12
ASSQGWGTDTQY
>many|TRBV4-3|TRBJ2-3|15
ASSQGSAGAYTDTQY
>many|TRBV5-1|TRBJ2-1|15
ASSLGTLALSYNEQF
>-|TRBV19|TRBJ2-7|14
ASSHGYGTGIYEQY
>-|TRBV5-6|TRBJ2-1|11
ASSLIAGGEQF
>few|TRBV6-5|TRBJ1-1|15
ASSLGLGGRGNTEAF
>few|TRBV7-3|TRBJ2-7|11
ASSLSPGYEQY
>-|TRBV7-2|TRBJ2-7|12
ASSLEISSYEQY
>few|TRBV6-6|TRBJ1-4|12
ASSYRGENEKLF
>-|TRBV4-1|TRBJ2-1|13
ASSPEGLARGEQF
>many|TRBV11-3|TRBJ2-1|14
ASSLGDSGPYNEQF
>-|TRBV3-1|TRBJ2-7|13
ASSQGAGPSYEQY
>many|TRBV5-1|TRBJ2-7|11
ASSLEIPDEQY
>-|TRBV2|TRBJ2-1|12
ASISGVSYNEQF
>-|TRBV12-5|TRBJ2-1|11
ASGSRLPAEQF
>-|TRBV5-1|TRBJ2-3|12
ASSLTQFTDTQY
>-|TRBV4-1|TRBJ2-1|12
ASSQDRETLEQF
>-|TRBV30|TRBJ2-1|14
AWNRRGLAGNGRAF
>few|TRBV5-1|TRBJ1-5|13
ASSLGSDSNQPQH
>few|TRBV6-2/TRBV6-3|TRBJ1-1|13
ASSKGGQSNTEAF
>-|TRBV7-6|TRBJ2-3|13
ASSLAGGLPDTQY